Presented here are 27 T cell receptor beta chains from one specimen sequenced in a study of blood T cell repertoires in COVID-19. Profiling relied on immunoSEQ multiplex PCR, and the TCRdb table lists in-frame clones only, not all of them. This table holds about 120,000 clones, more than 70% found once. Sequenced: peripheral blood. These receptors were obtained from a woman aged 60-75 years with COVID-19, enrolled during active disease.

V is TRBV27 and J is TRBJ1-5, with a tentative D call TRBD1 (6 bases). V lost 0 bases to trimming and J lost 11 bases, with 14 bases between them. Per the germline V gene, CDR1 is MNHEY and CDR2 is SMNVEV (reference sequence). CDR3 length equals 14 residues. DNA for the CDR3: TGTGCCAGCAGTTTATCTCCTGGGGGCGAGGCCCAGCATTTT. It specifies CASSLSPGGEAQHF.

V gene TRBV29-1 combines with J gene TRBJ2-2; tentatively, D is TRBD1 (5 bases). CDR3 length: 13 amino acids. V was cut by 2 bases and J by 5 bases, with 9 bases left in between. The V gene's germline CDR1 is SQVTM and CDR2 ANQGSEA. CDR3 coding DNA: TGCAGCGTTGAACAGACAGAAACCGGGGAGCTGTTTTTT. It specifies CSVEQTETGELFF.

The chain has TRBV7-9 and TRBJ2-3; 11 bases are shared with TRBD2. Germline V lookup: CDR1 SEHNR, CDR2 FQNEAQ (reference sequence). The CDR3 runs to 15 residues. With 1 base clipped from V and 6 bases from J, the junction kept 3 bases outside the gene matches. The CDR3 sequence: CASSLVAGGRDTQYF. CDR3 sequence (DNA): TGTGCCAGCAGCTTAGTAGCGGGGGGGCGTGATACGCAGTATTTT.

This chain connects TRBV9 to TRBJ2-7, with TRBD1 matching 9 bases. V gave up 0 bases and J gave up 3 bases; unmatched junction bases: 4. Germline V lookup: CDR1 SGDLS, CDR2 YYNGEE. This CDR3 spans 15 amino acids. As DNA, the CDR3 is TGTGCCAGCAGCGTAGGGGGACAGGGCCTCTACGAGCAGTACTTC. It specifies CASSVGGQGLYEQYF. Full variable domain (remainder filled in from reference TRBV9 and TRBJ2-7): DSGVTQTPKHLITATGQRVTLRCSPRSGDLSVYWYQQSLDQGLQFLIQYYNGEERAKGNILERFSAQQFPDLHSELNLSSLELGDSALYFCASSVGGQGLYEQYFGPGTRLTVT.

This chain uses TRBV27 with TRBJ1-1; 12 bases are shared with TRBD1. In germline, CDR1 is MNHEY, CDR2 SMNVEV (reference sequence). Trimming cost V 7 bases and J 11 bases; bases outside gene matches: 11. The CDR3 runs to 14 residues. Here the CDR3 reads CASIPPGQGARAFF. The DNA of the CDR3 is TGTGCCAGCATTCCTCCGGGACAGGGGGCGCGCGCTTTCTTT.

This clone was seen just once. The chain carries TRBV6-4 and TRBJ2-3; maybe TRBD2 (6 bases). Deletions cut 2 bases from V and 0 bases from J, with 15 bases between. The CDR3 is 17 residues long. From germline, CDR1 is MRHNA and CDR2 SNTAGT. CDR3 amino acids: CASSDGASRGSTDTQYF. CDR3 DNA: TGTGCCAGCAGTGACGGGGCTTCGCGGGGAAGCACAGATACGCAGTATTTT.

The gene calls are TRBV11-2 and TRBJ1-1, with a tentative D call TRBD1 (5 bases). CDR3 length: 15 amino acids. CDR1 and CDR2 from the germline V gene are SGHAT and FQNNGV. V was shortened by 2 bases and J by 5 bases, with 15 bases between the two germline ends. The CDR3 nucleotides read TGTGCCAGCAGCTTATCGGGACGTGGAGGGACTGAAGCTTTCTTT. Translation: CASSLSGRGGTEAFF.

The chain employs TRBV3-1 (or the pseudogene TRBV3-2) and TRBJ1-1; D perhaps matches TRBD1 (6 bases). Between the trimmed V and J ends, which lost 1 base and 0 bases, there was a span of 21 bases. The CDR3 totals 19 residues. Germline CDR1 is LGHDT and CDR2 is YNNKEL (reference sequence). The CDR3 protein is CASSQGVRRDILLNTEAFF. CDR3 nucleotides: TGTGCCAGCAGCCAAGGGGTAAGACGGGACATTCTCCTGAACACTGAAGCTTTCTTT.

The chain is built from TRBV19 and TRBJ1-5; 7 positions match TRBD1. After removal of 3 bases from V and 6 bases from J, the junction contained 8 bases not matched to a gene. CDR1 is LNHDA, CDR2 SQIVND, per germline (reference sequence). The CDR3 consists of 15 residues. The CDR3, as DNA: TGTGCCAGTAGTATGGTGACAGGGACCCCTCAGCCCCAGCATTTT. This gives the protein CASSMVTGTPQPQHF.

CDR3 region: CASSNAGANTEAFF. The DNA for the CDR3 is TGTGCCAGCAGCAACGCAGGGGCGAACACTGAAGCTTTCTTT. The chain combines TRBV21-1 with TRBJ1-1; TRBD1 reflects the table's D call only, with no check against the DNA. TRBV21-1 corresponds to a pseudogene. The CDR3 loop spans 14 amino acids.

This chain uses TRBV3-1 (or the pseudogene TRBV3-2) with TRBJ1-6; D call uncertain. Germline CDR1 reads LGHDT; CDR2 reads YNNKEL (reference sequence). There are 12 residues in the CDR3. V was pared by 4 bases and J by 7 bases, with 5 bases between. The CDR3 here is CASSLRNSPLHF. CDR3 nucleotides: TGTGCCAGCAGCCTCAGAAATTCACCCCTCCACTTT.

As DNA, the CDR3 is TGTGCTAGTGGTTTGGTATTTACAGGGAATCACTACGAGCAGTACTTC. It translates to CASGLVFTGNHYEQYF. The rearrangement uses TRBV12-5 and TRBJ2-7, with D perhaps matching TRBD1 (6 bases). V lost 0 bases, J lost 3 bases, and 15 bases lay in between. CDR3 length: 16 residues. Germline V gives CDR1 LGHNT, CDR2 FRNRAP.

The rearrangement uses TRBV19 and TRBJ2-7, with 13 positions matching TRBD2. Germline loops: CDR1 LNHDA, CDR2 SQIVND (reference sequence). The J segment lost 0 bases and the V segment lost 4 bases, leaving 0 bases of the junction unmatched. This CDR3 has 15 amino acids. In DNA form, the CDR3 reads TGTGCCAGTAGTAGGACTAGCGGGGGCTCCTACGAGCAGTACTTC. Translated: CASSRTSGGSYEQYF.

V is TRBV11-1 and J is TRBJ1-3; D remains ambiguous. CDR3 length: 13 residues. Deletions cut 5 bases from V and 0 bases from J, with 5 bases between. Looked up from germline, CDR1 is SGHAT and CDR2 is FQDESV (reference sequence). The CDR3 DNA follows: TGTGCCAGCAGCCCAGGCTCTGGAAACACCATATATTTT. Translating gives CASSPGSGNTIYF.

This chain uses TRBV10-3 with TRBJ1-3, with D possibly TRBD1 on 6 matching bases. This CDR3 spans 15 amino acids. The ends were cut back, 7 bases at V and 2 bases at J, with 15 bases in the middle. Germline CDR1 is ENHRY and CDR2 is SYGVKD. This CDR3 is CAITDGGATGNTIYF. The CDR3 DNA reads TGTGCCATCACCGACGGGGGGGCAACTGGAAACACCATATATTTT.

This clone was detected once. The chain has TRBV19 and TRBJ1-1; tentative D call: TRBD1 (5 bases). Germline V lookup: CDR1 LNHDA, CDR2 SQIVND (reference sequence). The CDR3 is 21 residues long. The V end lost 4 bases, the J end lost 3 bases, and 33 bases lay between the germline ends. The CDR3 nucleotides are TGTGCCAGTAGTAAGGAGCTCACAGGAGGGCTCTGGGGGAGGGTGGACACTGAAGCTTTCTTT. This gives the protein CASSKELTGGLWGRVDTEAFF.

V is TRBV6-5 and J is TRBJ1-6, with 9 bases lining up with TRBD1. V lost 8 bases, J lost 10 bases, and 9 bases stayed unmatched. The V gene's germline CDR1 is MNHEY and CDR2 SVGAGI. This CDR3 has 14 residues. CDR3 loop: CASLPGQGYSPLHF. DNA of the CDR3: TGTGCCAGCCTACCGGGACAGGGTTACTCACCCCTCCACTTT.

This sequence joins TRBV5-4 and TRBJ2-1; D not certain. V gave up 2 bases and J gave up 2 bases, with 5 bases separating them. CDR1 SGHNT and CDR2 YYREEE come from the germline V gene (reference sequence). The CDR3 length is 13 residues. CDR3 residues: CASSFDTYNEQFF. The CDR3 DNA is TGTGCCAGCAGCTTTGACACCTACAATGAGCAGTTCTTC.

The chain recombines TRBV6-5 with TRBJ2-5; D is undetermined. The germline gives CDR1 MNHEY, CDR2 SVGAGI. The V and J ends lost 6 bases and 0 bases respectively, with 8 bases between them. The CDR3 runs to 13 residues. CDR3 DNA sequence: TGTGCCAGCAGCACAAGTTACCAAGAGACCCAGTACTTC. It translates to CASSTSYQETQYF.

The chain uses TRBV18 and TRBJ1-2; maybe TRBD1 (6 bases). Between the trimmed V and J ends, which lost 8 bases and 1 base, there was a span of 17 bases. Germline V CDR1 and CDR2: KGHSH, LQKENI. The CDR3 extends over 15 amino acids. The chain's CDR3 is CASGAGASLNYGYTF. The CDR3 DNA is TGTGCCAGCGGGGCAGGGGCTTCCCTTAACTATGGCTACACCTTC.

The chain couples TRBV16 to TRBJ1-1; D is possibly TRBD1 (5 bases). CDR1 is KGHSY and CDR2 is FQNENV in the germline V gene. There are 13 residues in the CDR3. V gave up 2 bases and J gave up 7 bases, with 11 bases separating them. CDR3 nucleotide sequence: TGTGCCAGCAGCCAAGGTCAGGGCCTTGAAGCTTTCTTT. This encodes CASSQGQGLEAFF.

This chain connects TRBV30 to TRBJ2-3; TRBD1 matches 8 bases. The J segment lost 7 bases and the V segment lost 2 bases, leaving 5 bases of the junction unmatched. Looked up from germline, CDR1 is GTSNPN and CDR2 is SVGIG (reference sequence). This CDR3 is 13 amino acids long. The CDR3 here is CAWSLDRGNTQYF. The CDR3 nucleotides are TGTGCCTGGAGTCTCGACAGGGGAAATACGCAGTATTTT.

This rearrangement joins TRBV25-1 to TRBJ1-2; 11 bases match TRBD1. V lost 4 bases and J lost 6; bases outside the gene matches: 7. Germline V gene data show CDR1 as MGHDK and CDR2 as SYGVNS. CDR3 size: 15 residues. Here the CDR3 DNA reads TGTGCCAGCAGTGGGACAGGGGGCGGGTTAAATGGCTACACCTTC. It yields the protein CASSGTGGGLNGYTF.

The chain carries TRBV5-1 and TRBJ2-5, with 9 bases that match TRBD1. V lost 4 bases and J lost 2; bases outside the gene matches: 3. Germline CDR1 SGHRS, CDR2 YFSETQ. This CDR3 has 14 residues. The CDR3 DNA reads TGCGCCAGCAGCCCGGGACAGGGTCAAGAGACCCAGTACTTC. Its translation: CASSPGQGQETQYF.

The chain links TRBV19 to TRBJ1-3; 7 nucleotides match TRBD1. Losses at the gene ends were 3 bases for V and 0 bases for J; bases not matched to a gene: 2. The germline CDR1 and CDR2 sequences are LNHDA and SQIVND (reference sequence). The CDR3 has 15 residues. The CDR3 DNA reads as TGTGCCAGTAGTATTTGGGACAGCTCTGGAAACACCATATATTTT. It translates to CASSIWDSSGNTIYF.

The chain employs TRBV10-3 and TRBJ1-5, with D uncertain. This CDR3 region has 14 residues. Germline V gives CDR1 ENHRY, CDR2 SYGVKD. Trimming cost V 0 bases and J 5 bases, with 8 bases left between them. The CDR3 is CAISESSGHQPQHF. CDR3 nucleotides: TGTGCCATCAGTGAGTCCAGTGGCCATCAGCCCCAGCATTTT.

The genes are TRBV6-1 and TRBJ2-5; 10 bases are a match to TRBD2. The CDR3 consists of 15 residues. The germline gives CDR1 MNHNS, CDR2 SASEGT. Germline trimming cut 3 bases from V and 4 bases from J; bases unmatched to any gene: 5. The chain's CDR3 is CASSDQRGGGETQYF. The CDR3 DNA sequence: TGTGCCAGCAGTGATCAGCGGGGGGGAGGAGAGACCCAGTACTTC.